The sequence of this T cell receptor beta chain was determined in a study of T-cell memory formation after mild COVID-19. The study, taken as a whole, reports: There were some responding clones in pre-infection memory, which suggested that cross-reactive memory had joined.

Comment on this clonotype: Its antigen remains unknown.

TCRdb reanalysed the 5' RACE reads using MiXCR and keeps one entry per CDR3 protein. The sample consists of about 290,000 distinct CDR3 sequences, about 16% of them appearing once. The germline CDR1 and CDR2 sequences are MDHEN and SYDVKM. The length of the CDR3 is 13 residues. V lost 6 bases, J lost 2 bases, and 10 bases lay in between. This TCR came from a man in his late teens or twenties who had mild COVID-19 (a few samples of this study predate the infection). Cell type and time point are not known. The sequencing input was PBMCs or a T cell subset sorted from them (not recorded which). This chain joins TRBV28 and TRBJ2-5, with D perhaps TRBD2 (5 bases). CDR3 sequence (DNA): TGTGCCAGCAGCAAATCGGGGCAAGAGACCCAGTACTTC. Its protein product is CASSKSGQETQYF.